This T cell receptor beta chain was recorded in a study of control samples from healthy donors and cancer patients. Produced via immunoSEQ multiplex PCR; TCRdb's table is partial and in-frame only. The sample has 100,000 to 150,000 clones, approximately 92% seen once; the top ten hold under 0.7%. The sample comprised PBMCs. The TCR comes from a man older than 75 with head and neck cancer.

The CDR3 here is CASSSPAGLADYNEQFF. In DNA form, the CDR3 reads TGTGCCAGCAGCTCGCCAGCGGGACTAGCGGATTACAATGAGCAGTTCTTC. The chain couples TRBV13 to TRBJ2-1; 11 nucleotides match TRBD2. Germline V lookup: CDR1 PRHDT, CDR2 FYEKMQ (reference sequence). V lost 4 bases, J lost 4 bases, and 9 bases stayed unmatched. CDR3 length: 17 amino acids.